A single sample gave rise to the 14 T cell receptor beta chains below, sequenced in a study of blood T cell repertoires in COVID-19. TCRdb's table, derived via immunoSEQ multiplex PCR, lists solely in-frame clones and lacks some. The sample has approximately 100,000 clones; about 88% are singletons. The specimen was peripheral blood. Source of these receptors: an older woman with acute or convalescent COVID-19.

The CDR3 loop reads CASSQTGGEQYF. The CDR3 coding sequence is TGCGCCAGCAGCCAGACAGGGGGCGAGCAGTACTTC. This sequence joins TRBV5-1 and TRBJ2-7, with 9 positions matching TRBD1. This CDR3 comprises 12 residues. The ends lost 4 bases at V and 6 bases at J; junction bases unmatched: 2. The germline V gene has CDR1 SGHRS and CDR2 YFSETQ.

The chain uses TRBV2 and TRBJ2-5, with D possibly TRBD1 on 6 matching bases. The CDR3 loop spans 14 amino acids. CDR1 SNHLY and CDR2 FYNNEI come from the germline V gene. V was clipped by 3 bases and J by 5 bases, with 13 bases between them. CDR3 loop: CASSDRGFVETQYF. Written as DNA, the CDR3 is TGTGCCAGCAGTGATAGGGGGTTCGTGGAGACCCAGTACTTC. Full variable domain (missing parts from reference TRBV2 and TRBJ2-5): EPEVTQTPSHQVTQMGQEVILRCVPISNHLYFYWYRQILGQKVEFLVSFYNNEISEKSEIFDDQFSVERPDGSNFTLKIRSTKLEDSAMYFCASSDRGFVETQYFGPGTRLLVL.

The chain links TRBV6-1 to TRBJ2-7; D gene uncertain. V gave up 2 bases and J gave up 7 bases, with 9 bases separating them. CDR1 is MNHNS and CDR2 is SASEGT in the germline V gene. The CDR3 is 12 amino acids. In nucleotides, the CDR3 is TGTGCCAGCAGTGAACAACGGGTTGAGCAGTACTTC. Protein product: CASSEQRVEQYF.

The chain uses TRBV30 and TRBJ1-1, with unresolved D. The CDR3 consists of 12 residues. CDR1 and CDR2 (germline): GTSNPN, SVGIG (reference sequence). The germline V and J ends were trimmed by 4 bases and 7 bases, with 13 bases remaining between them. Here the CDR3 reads CAWIRGDVEAFF. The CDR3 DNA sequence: TGTGCCTGGATACGGGGTGATGTTGAAGCTTTCTTT.

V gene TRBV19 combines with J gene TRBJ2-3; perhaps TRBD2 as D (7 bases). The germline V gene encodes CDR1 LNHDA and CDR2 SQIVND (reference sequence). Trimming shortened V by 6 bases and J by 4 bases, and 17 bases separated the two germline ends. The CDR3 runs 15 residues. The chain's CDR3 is CASSPSRGAADTQYF. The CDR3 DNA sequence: TGTGCCAGTAGCCCGTCACGGGGGGCCGCAGATACGCAGTATTTT.

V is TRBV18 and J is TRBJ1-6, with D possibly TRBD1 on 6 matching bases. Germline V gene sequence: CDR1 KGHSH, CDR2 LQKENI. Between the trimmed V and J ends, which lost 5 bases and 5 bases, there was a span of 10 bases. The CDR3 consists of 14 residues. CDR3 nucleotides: TGTGCCAGCTCAGCGGACAGTAATAATTCACCCCTCCACTTT. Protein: CASSADSNNSPLHF.

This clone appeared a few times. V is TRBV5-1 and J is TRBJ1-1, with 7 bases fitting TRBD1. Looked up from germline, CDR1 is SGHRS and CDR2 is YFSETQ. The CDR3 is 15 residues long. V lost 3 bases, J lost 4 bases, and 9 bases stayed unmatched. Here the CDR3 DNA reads TGCGCCAGCAGCTCCGAGACAGGGTTGGCCACTGAAGCTTTCTTT. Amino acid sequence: CASSSETGLATEAFF. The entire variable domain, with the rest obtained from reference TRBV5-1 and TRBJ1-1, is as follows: KAGVTQTPRYLIKTRGQQVTLSCSPISGHRSVSWYQQTPGQGLQFLFEYFSETQRNKGNFPGRFSGRQFSNSRSEMNVSTLELGDSALYLCASSSETGLATEAFFGQGTRLTVV.

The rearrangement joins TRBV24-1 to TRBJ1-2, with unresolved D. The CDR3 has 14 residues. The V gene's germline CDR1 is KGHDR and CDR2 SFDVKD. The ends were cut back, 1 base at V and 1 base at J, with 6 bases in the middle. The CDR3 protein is CATSDFRVNYGYTF. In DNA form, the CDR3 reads TGTGCCACCAGTGATTTTCGAGTTAACTATGGCTACACCTTC.

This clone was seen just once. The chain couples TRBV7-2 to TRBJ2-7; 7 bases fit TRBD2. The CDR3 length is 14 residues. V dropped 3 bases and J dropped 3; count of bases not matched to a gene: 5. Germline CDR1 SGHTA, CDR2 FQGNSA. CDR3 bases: TGTGCCAGCAGCTTTAAATGGGACTACTACGAGCAGTACTTC. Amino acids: CASSFKWDYYEQYF.

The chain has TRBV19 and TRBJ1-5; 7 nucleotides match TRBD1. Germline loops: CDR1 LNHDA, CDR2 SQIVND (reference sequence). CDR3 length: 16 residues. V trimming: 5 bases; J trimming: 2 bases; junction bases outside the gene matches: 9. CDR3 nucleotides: TGTGCCAGTAGTGGGTTAGGGGGCGTTGGCAATCAGCCCCAGCATTTT. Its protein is CASSGLGGVGNQPQHF.

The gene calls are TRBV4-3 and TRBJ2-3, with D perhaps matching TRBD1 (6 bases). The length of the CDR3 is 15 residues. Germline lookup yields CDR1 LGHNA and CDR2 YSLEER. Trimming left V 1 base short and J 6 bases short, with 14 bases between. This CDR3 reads CASSQGQGWLDTQYF. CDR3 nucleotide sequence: TGCGCCAGCAGCCAAGGTCAGGGGTGGTTGGATACGCAGTATTTT.

CDR3 DNA sequence: TGTGCCAGCAGCAACGGCAGGGGCATCGATGGCTACACCTTC. Amino acids: CASSNGRGIDGYTF. This chain links TRBV7-9 with TRBJ1-2; tentative D call: TRBD1 (6 bases). The germline CDR1 and CDR2 sequences are SEHNR and FQNEAQ (reference sequence). The CDR3 is 14 residues long. Trimming took off 5 bases at V and 6 bases at J, with 16 bases between the two ends. Supplemented by reference TRBV7-9 and TRBJ1-2, the full variable domain reads DTGVSQNPRHKITKRGQNVTFRCDPISEHNRLYWYRQTLGQGPEFLTYFQNEAQLEKSRLLSDRFSAERPKGSFSTLEIQRTEQGDSAMYLCASSNGRGIDGYTFGSGTRLTVV.

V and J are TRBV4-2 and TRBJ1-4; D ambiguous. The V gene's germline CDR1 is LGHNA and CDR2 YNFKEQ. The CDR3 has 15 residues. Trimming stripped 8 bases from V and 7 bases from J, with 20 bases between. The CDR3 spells CASRTAGKGGEKLFF. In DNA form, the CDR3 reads TGTGCCAGCCGAACCGCAGGAAAGGGAGGTGAAAAACTGTTTTTT.

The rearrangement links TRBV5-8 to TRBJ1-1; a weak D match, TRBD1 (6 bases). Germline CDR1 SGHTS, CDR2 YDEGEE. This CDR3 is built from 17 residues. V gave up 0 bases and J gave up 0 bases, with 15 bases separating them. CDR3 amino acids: CASSLVRQASMNTEAFF. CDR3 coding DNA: TGTGCCAGCAGCTTGGTTCGACAGGCTTCCATGAACACTGAAGCTTTCTTT.